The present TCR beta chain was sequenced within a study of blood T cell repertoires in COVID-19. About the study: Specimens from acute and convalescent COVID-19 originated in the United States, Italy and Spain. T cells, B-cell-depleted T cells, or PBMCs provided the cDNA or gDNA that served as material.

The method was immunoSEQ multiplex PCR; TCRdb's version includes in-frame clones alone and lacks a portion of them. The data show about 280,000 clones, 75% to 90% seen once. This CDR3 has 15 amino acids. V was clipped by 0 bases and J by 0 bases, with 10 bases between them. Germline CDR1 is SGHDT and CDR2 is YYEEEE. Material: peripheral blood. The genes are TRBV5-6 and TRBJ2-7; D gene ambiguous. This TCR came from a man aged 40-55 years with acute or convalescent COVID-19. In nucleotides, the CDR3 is TGTGCCAGCAGCTTGGGGTTTTTCGGCTCCTACGAGCAGTACTTC. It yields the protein CASSLGFFGSYEQYF.